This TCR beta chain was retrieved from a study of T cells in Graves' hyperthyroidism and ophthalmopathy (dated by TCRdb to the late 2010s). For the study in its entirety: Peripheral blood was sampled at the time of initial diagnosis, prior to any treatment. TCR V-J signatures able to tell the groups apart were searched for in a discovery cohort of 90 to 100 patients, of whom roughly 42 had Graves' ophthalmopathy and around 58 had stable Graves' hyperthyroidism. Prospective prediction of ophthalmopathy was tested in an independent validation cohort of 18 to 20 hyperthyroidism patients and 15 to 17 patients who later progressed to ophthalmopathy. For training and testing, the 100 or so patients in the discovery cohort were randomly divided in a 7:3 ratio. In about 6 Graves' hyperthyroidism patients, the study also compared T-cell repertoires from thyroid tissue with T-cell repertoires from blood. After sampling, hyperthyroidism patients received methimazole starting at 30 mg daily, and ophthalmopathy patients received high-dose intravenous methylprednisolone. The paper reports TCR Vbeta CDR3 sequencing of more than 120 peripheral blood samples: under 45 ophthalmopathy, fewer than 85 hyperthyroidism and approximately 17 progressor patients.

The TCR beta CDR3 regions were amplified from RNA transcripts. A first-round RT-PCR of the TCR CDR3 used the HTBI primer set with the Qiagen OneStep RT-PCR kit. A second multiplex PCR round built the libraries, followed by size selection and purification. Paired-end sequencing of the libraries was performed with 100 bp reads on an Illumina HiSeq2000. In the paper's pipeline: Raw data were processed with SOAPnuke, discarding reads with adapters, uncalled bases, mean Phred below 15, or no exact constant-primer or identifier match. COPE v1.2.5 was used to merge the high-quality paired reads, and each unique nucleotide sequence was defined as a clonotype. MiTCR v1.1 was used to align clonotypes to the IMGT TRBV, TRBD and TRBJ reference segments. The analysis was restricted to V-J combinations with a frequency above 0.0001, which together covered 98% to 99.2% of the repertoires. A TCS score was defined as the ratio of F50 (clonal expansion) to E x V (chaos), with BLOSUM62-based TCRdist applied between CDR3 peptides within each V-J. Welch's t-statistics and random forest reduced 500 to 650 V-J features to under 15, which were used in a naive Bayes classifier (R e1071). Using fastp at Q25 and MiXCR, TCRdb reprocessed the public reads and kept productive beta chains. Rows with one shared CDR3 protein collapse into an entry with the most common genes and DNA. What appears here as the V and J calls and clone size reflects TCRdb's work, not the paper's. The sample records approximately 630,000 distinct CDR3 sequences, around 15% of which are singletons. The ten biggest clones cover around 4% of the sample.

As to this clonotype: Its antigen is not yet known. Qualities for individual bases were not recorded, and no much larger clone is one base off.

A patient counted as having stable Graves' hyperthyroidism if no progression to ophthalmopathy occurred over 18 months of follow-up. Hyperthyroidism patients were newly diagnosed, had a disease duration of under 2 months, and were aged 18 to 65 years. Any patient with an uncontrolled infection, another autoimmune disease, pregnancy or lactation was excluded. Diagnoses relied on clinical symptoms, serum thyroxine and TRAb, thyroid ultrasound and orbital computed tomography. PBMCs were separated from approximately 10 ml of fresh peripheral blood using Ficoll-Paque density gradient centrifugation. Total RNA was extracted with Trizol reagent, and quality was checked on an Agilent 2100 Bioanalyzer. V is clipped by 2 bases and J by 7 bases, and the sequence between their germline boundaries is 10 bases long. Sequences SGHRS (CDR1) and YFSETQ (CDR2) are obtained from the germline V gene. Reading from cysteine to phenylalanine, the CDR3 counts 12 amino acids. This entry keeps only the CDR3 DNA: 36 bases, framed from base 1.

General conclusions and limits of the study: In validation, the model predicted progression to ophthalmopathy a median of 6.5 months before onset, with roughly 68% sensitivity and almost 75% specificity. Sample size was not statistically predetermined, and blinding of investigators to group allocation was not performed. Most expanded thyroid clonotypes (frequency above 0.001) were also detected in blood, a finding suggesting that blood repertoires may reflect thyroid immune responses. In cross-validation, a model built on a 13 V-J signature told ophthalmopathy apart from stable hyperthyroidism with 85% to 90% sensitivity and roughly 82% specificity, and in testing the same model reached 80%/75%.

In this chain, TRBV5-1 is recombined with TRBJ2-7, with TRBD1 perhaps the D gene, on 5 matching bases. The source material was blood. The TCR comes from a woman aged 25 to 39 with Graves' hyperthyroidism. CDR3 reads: CASSLQAPEQYF. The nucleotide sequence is TGCGCCAGCAGCTTACAGGCACCTGAGCAGTACTTC.